The 5 T cell receptor beta chains listed next were all sequenced from one sample in a study of low-dose radiotherapy and immunotherapy resistance in tumors. Primers targeting TRAV and TRBV primed first-strand cDNA, covering alpha and beta chains. A constant-region primer paired with the V-primer adapter amplified TCRs over approximately 20 PCR cycles. Each CDR3 protein is one row after TCRdb ran MiXCR on the reads. The sample consists of more than 12,000 distinct CDR3 sequences, under 60% of them appearing once. Receptors originate from a human donor with advanced metastatic prostate, ovarian, gallbladder or colorectal cancer (not recorded which). This table probably holds off-target reads from a library built for another chain.

This clonotype was seen only once. V gene TRBV29-1 combines with J gene TRBJ2-1; 9 nucleotides align to TRBD1. V was pared by 4 bases and J by 7 bases, with 5 bases of the junction left unmatched. CDR1 SQVTM and CDR2 ANQGSEA come from the germline V gene. The CDR3 sequence is 13 residues long. CDR3 in amino acids: CSVAPGTGNEQFF. The CDR3 DNA reads as TGCAGCGTTGCCCCCGGGACAGGGAATGAGCAGTTCTTC.

The gene calls are TRBV20-1 and TRBJ2-3; 11 bases are shared with TRBD2. After removal of 2 bases from V and 6 bases from J, the junction contained 7 bases not matched to a gene. CDR1 and CDR2 from the germline V gene are DFQATT and SNEGSKA (reference sequence). The CDR3 extends over 15 amino acids. CDR3 sequence: CSARPPSGGIDTQYF. DNA for the CDR3: TGCAGTGCTAGACCCCCTAGCGGGGGGATCGATACGCAGTATTTT.

V usage is TRBV7-2 and J usage is TRBJ2-1, with 11 bases fitting TRBD1. V lost 1 base and J lost 7; bases outside the gene matches: 6. In germline, CDR1 is SGHTA, CDR2 FQGNSA. The CDR3 runs 16 residues. CDR3 sequence: CASSLEWTGGLNEQFF. The CDR3 DNA reads TGTGCCAGCAGCTTAGAATGGACAGGGGGCTTGAATGAGCAGTTCTTC.

The DNA for the CDR3 is TGTGCCAGCTCGTCGCTCGTGACTTCCCCTTTGAACACCGGGGAGCTGTTTTTT. Its translation is CASSSLVTSPLNTGELFF. The chain employs TRBV18 and TRBJ2-2, with D unresolved. Trimming removed 6 bases from V and 1 base from J, with 21 bases in between. This CDR3 spans 18 amino acids. Germline values: CDR1 KGHSH, CDR2 LQKENI.

The sample holds a few counts of this clonotype. V and J are TRBV5-4 and TRBJ2-1, with D tentatively TRBD1 or TRBD2 (6 bases each). From germline, CDR1 is SGHNT and CDR2 YYREEE (reference sequence). V was trimmed by 3 bases and J by 6 bases, leaving 13 bases between them. The CDR3 covers 14 residues. The CDR3 region has the DNA TGTGCCAGCAGCTCCGCCGAGGGGGGCAATGAGCAGTTCTTC. This translates into CASSSAEGGNEQFF.